The sequence of this TCR beta chain was determined in a study of blood T cells in healthy people across ages. The ends were cut back, 8 bases at V and 12 bases at J, with 14 bases in the middle. Germline lookup yields CDR1 LNHNV and CDR2 YYDKDF (reference sequence). The CDR3 runs 11 residues. Concerning this clonotype: Its antigen is as yet unknown.

Then a second PCR, running about 6 to 12 cycles, was carried out with a sample-barcoded 5' primer and a J-beta primer mix. TCRdb re-derived calls from the 5' RACE reads in MiXCR, one entry per CDR3 protein. The sample has about 770,000 distinct CDR3 sequences; approximately 48% are singletons. At least 6 micrograms of total RNA were extracted per sample. Findings and limits, study-wide: Long-lived donors carried more naive CD4+ cells and greater diversity than aged donors.

The sample taken for sequencing was blood. The chain links TRBV15 to TRBJ2-1, with D tentatively TRBD2 (6 bases). The sequence derives from a man between 60 and 75 years old in good health. The CDR3 DNA sequence: TGTGCCACCTACGGAGGGGCAGGGCAGTTCTTC. Encoded protein: CATYGGAGQFF. Together with reference TRBV15 and TRBJ2-1, the CDR3 gives the full variable domain: DAMVIQNPRYQVTQFGKPVTLSCSQTLNHNVMYWYQQKSSQAPKLLFHYYDKDFNNEADTPDNFQSRRPNTSFCFLDIRSPGLGDTAMYLCATYGGAGQFFGPGTRLTVL.